This TCR beta chain stems from a study of breast tumors, draining lymph nodes, adjacent tissues. This CDR3 is built from 15 residues. The J segment lost 2 bases and the V segment lost 4 bases, leaving 7 bases of the junction unmatched. Germline V lookup: CDR1 SGHNT, CDR2 YYREEE (reference sequence). Using its own MiXCR run on the multiplex PCR reads, TCRdb lists one record per CDR3 protein. The sample comprises approximately 47,000 distinct CDR3 sequences, more than 20% of which are singletons, and 8% rests with the top ten. This clonotype was detected ten times or more. Sample: breast tumor tissue. The V and J genes are TRBV5-4 and TRBJ2-5; 8 bases match TRBD1. The TCR comes from a female donor with breast cancer. Some clones in this sample may be carry-over from other donors' samples. In DNA, the CDR3 is TGTGCCAGCAGCCCCCCTGGACAGGGTCAAGAGACCCAGTACTTC. Amino acids: CASSPPGQGQETQYF.